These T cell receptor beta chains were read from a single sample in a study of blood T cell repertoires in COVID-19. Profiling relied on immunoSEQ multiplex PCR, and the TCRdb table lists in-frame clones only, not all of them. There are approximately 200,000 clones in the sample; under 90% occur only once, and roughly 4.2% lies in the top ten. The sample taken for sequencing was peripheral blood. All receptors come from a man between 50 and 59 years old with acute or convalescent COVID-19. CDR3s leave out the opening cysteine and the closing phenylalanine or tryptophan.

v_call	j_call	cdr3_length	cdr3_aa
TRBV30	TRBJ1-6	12	AWSSSLYNSPLH
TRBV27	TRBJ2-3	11	ASSSAWRDTQY
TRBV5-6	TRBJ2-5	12	ASSLGAGAKTQY
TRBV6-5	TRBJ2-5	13	ASSYGVAGGETQY
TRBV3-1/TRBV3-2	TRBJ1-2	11	ASSRGLNYGYT
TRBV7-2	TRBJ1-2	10	ASRGSNYGYT
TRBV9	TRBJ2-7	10	ASSAGGPNQY
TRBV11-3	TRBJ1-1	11	ASSFRGNTEAF
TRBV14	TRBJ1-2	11	ASSPTGDYGYT
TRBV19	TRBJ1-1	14	ASSRDRGFGGTEAF
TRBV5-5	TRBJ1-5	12	ASSLRTENQPQH
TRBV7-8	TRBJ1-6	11	ASSLAQNSPLH
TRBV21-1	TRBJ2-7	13	ASSVKDRASYEQY
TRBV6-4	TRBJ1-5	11	ASSDQQGGAQH
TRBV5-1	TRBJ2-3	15	ASSLGGSGVLGDTQY
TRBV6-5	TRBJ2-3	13	ASTMTGLFTDTQY
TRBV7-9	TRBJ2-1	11	ASSPRDRREQF
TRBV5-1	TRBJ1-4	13	ASSLTAATNEKLF
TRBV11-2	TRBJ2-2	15	ASSLDPNPTGTGELF
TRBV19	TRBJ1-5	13	ASKPGQGRNQPQH
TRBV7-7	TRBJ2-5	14	ASSPLAGGIIETQY
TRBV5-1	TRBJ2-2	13	ASSFGSRVTGELF
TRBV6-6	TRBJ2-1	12	ASSYLAGGRKQF
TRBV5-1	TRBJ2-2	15	ASSLGALTGGAGELF
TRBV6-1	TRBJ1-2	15	ASSGLWTGIFVDGYT
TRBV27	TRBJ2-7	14	ASRLGRGQGKYEQY
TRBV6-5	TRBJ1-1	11	ASSYGQGGEAF
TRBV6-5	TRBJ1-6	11	ASSPQLDRVVH
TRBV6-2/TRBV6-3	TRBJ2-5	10	ASSYSSMTQY
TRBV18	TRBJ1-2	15	ASSRGTGGESHYGYT
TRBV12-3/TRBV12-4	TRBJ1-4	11	ASRGDRGEKLF
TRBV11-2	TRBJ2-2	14	ASSLVAGGLPGELF
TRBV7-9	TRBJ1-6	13	ASSLDRGIISPLH
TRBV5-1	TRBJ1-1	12	ASSFGGQNTEAF
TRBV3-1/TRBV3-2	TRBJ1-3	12	ASSDSPSGNTIY
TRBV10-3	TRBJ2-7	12	AISAGTGNYEQY
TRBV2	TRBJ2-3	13	ASSETGGRADTQY
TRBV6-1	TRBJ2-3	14	ASSEASGGAADTQY
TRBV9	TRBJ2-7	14	ASSVAGPPSSYEQY
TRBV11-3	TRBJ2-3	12	ASSPGLQSDTQY
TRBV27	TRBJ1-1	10	ASGQGITEAF
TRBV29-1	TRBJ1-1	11	SVERGIGTEAF
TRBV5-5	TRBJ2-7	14	ASSLGWGEGAYEQY
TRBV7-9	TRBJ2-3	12	ASSPMGSTDTQY
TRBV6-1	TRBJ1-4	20	ASSEAVGPNEACPGGDEKLF